These 28 T cell receptor beta chains came from one sample sequenced in a study of cytomegalovirus exposure and HLA in healthy donors. This PCR relied on a set of 60 Vbeta primers and 13 Jbeta primers. Data came from immunoSEQ multiplex PCR; TCRdb stores just in-frame clones and leaves some out. The repertoire consists of about 160,000 clones, with roughly two thirds occurring once and the leading ten covering approximately 3%. Material: PBMCs. Receptor source: a woman between 25 and 40 years old in good health and CMV-seronegative.

The rearrangement joins TRBV30 to TRBJ2-7, with 7 bases fitting TRBD1. Germline CDR1 is GTSNPN and CDR2 is SVGIG (reference sequence). CDR3 size: 13 residues. Unmatched junction bases numbered 5, after V lost 1 base and J lost 5 bases. CDR3 DNA sequence: TGTGCCTGGAGTGGACAGGGTTTTCACGAGCAGTACTTC. Encoded protein: CAWSGQGFHEQYF.

This sequence joins TRBV4-3 and TRBJ1-1; D not resolved. Trimming pared 3 bases from V and 10 bases from J, leaving 27 bases between. The germline V gene encodes CDR1 LGHNA and CDR2 YSLEER. The CDR3 contains 17 residues. The CDR3 DNA follows: TGCGCCAGCAGCCAGGTCTCTCGCACCGGGATTGAAGGGTCAGCTTTCTTT. Its protein is CASSQVSRTGIEGSAFF.

The V and J genes are TRBV27 and TRBJ1-5; D remains ambiguous. Germline V CDR1 and CDR2: MNHEY, SMNVEV (reference sequence). This CDR3 spans 13 amino acids. V was cut by 6 bases and J by 3 bases, with 9 bases left in between. As DNA, the CDR3 is TGTGCCAGCAGACACCTCCCCAATCAGCCCCAGCATTTT. Its protein is CASRHLPNQPQHF.

This rearrangement joins TRBV5-1 to TRBJ2-5; the match to TRBD1 covers 9 bases. Per the germline V gene, CDR1 is SGHRS and CDR2 is YFSETQ. After removal of 4 bases from V and 5 bases from J, the junction contained 9 bases not matched to a gene. This CDR3 has 15 residues. The CDR3 protein is CASSLPTGGRETQYF. Written as DNA, the CDR3 is TGCGCCAGCAGCCTGCCAACAGGGGGCAGGGAGACCCAGTACTTC.

The CDR3 sequence: CARQSGVAGSNGFSYNEQFF. The CDR3 bases are TGTGCCAGGCAATCGGGGGTAGCGGGGTCTAACGGGTTCTCCTACAATGAGCAGTTCTTC. V gene TRBV7-3 combines with J gene TRBJ2-1; 8 bases line up with TRBD2. V shed 9 bases and J 0 bases; nucleotides not matched to a gene: 22. CDR1 and CDR2 from the germline V gene are SGHTA and FQGTGA. CDR3 length: 20 residues.

This clone was observed a few times. The CDR3 here is CASRQGGYEQYF. As DNA, the CDR3 is TGTGCCAGCAGGCAAGGGGGCTACGAGCAGTACTTC. The chain couples TRBV28 to TRBJ2-7, with a weak D call TRBD1 (6 bases). Germline-derived CDR1 and CDR2 are MDHEN and SYDVKM. Deletions cut 6 bases from V and 3 bases from J, with 9 bases between. The CDR3 is 12 amino acids.

The chain couples TRBV30 to TRBJ1-4; no clear D gene. V was shortened by 2 bases and J by 8 bases, with 15 bases between the two germline ends. The CDR3 loop spans 14 amino acids. CDR1 GTSNPN and CDR2 SVGIG come from the germline V gene (reference sequence). This CDR3 reads CAWSIRDLGEKLFF. The CDR3 nucleotides read TGTGCCTGGAGTATACGGGATTTGGGGGAAAAACTGTTTTTT. Complete variable domain (other parts from reference TRBV30 and TRBJ1-4): SQTIHQWPATLVQPVGSPLSLECTVEGTSNPNLYWYRQAAGRGLQLLFYSVGIGQISSEVPQNLSASRPQDRQFILSSKKLLLSDSGFYLCAWSIRDLGEKLFFGSGTQLSVL.

This clone was counted between two and nine times. V and J are TRBV2 and TRBJ2-3; 8 bases fit TRBD2. This CDR3 contains 15 residues. V shed 2 bases and J 5 bases; nucleotides not matched to a gene: 6. Germline V gene data show CDR1 as SNHLY and CDR2 as FYNNEI. The CDR3 nucleotides read TGTGCCAGCAGTGAAAGAGGGACTAGTAAAGATACGCAGTATTTT. This gives the protein CASSERGTSKDTQYF.

This chain uses TRBV6-5 with TRBJ2-2; D perhaps matches TRBD1 (6 bases). Trimming stripped 11 bases from V and 4 bases from J, with 11 bases between. The CDR3 totals 12 residues. Germline assignment: CDR1 MNHEY and CDR2 SVGAGI. As DNA, the CDR3 is TGTGCCGTACAGGGTCCCACCGGGGAGCTGTTTTTT. As protein: CAVQGPTGELFF.

The chain joins TRBV19 to TRBJ2-7, with a tentative D call TRBD1 (6 bases). CDR3 length equals 15 residues. Germline V gene lookup returns CDR1 LNHDA and CDR2 SQIVND (reference sequence). Trimming pared 2 bases from V and 1 base from J, leaving 12 bases between. CDR3 region: CASSIYNRESYEQYF. The CDR3 DNA reads as TGTGCCAGTAGTATATATAACAGGGAGTCCTACGAGCAGTACTTC.

V and J are TRBV2 and TRBJ1-4; a possible D gene is TRBD1 (5 bases). CDR1 is SNHLY and CDR2 is FYNNEI in the germline V gene. The CDR3 totals 14 residues. V lost 7 bases to trimming and J lost 1 base, with 10 bases between them. This CDR3 reads CASTFDRTNEKLFF. CDR3 bases: TGTGCCAGCACCTTCGACAGAACTAATGAAAAACTGTTTTTT.

The chain links TRBV2 to TRBJ2-7; D perhaps matches TRBD1 (5 bases). CDR1 is SNHLY and CDR2 is FYNNEI in the germline V gene. Trimming took off 5 bases at V and 0 bases at J, with 11 bases between the two ends. The CDR3 sequence is 14 residues long. The CDR3 is CASSYETASYEQYF. CDR3 sequence (DNA): TGTGCCAGCAGTTACGAGACAGCCTCCTACGAGCAGTACTTC.

This clone was counted a few times. Its ends do not fully match the called genes, so a read error is possible. The J gene is TRBJ1-2, the V gene TRBV7-2, with D possibly matching TRBD1 (6 bases). The CDR3 sequence is 17 residues long. CDR1 is SGHTA and CDR2 is FQGNSA in the germline V gene. The chain's CDR3 is CASSPAQDSYRGDGYPF. CDR3 coding DNA: TGTGCCAGCAGCCCAGCTCAGGACAGTTATCGGGGGGATGGCTACCCCTTC.

The V and J genes are TRBV4-3 and TRBJ2-7, with D unresolved. The germline gives CDR1 LGHNA, CDR2 YSLEER. There are 16 residues in the CDR3. The ends were cut back, 0 bases at V and 6 bases at J, with 18 bases in the middle. The CDR3 sequence is CASSQESNLSPREQYF. The DNA for the CDR3 is TGCGCCAGCAGCCAAGAGTCAAATCTATCCCCCCGCGAGCAGTACTTC.

This chain links TRBV6-4 with TRBJ2-1, with 10 nucleotides matching TRBD2. Per germline, CDR1 MRHNA and CDR2 SNTAGT. The CDR3 covers 16 residues. V was pared by 2 bases and J by 4 bases, with 5 bases of the junction left unmatched. CDR3 in amino acids: CASSDGASGSYNEQFF. The CDR3 DNA reads TGTGCCAGCAGTGACGGTGCTAGCGGGAGTTACAATGAGCAGTTCTTC.

The gene calls are TRBV11-2 and TRBJ2-7; D remains unclear. Per the germline V gene, CDR1 is SGHAT and CDR2 is FQNNGV. The ends were cut back, 2 bases at V and 5 bases at J, with 10 bases in the middle. This CDR3 spans 13 amino acids. The CDR3 sequence: CASSLKTVDEQYF. For the CDR3, the DNA is TGTGCCAGCAGCTTAAAAACAGTCGACGAGCAGTACTTC.

The chain uses TRBV12-5 and TRBJ2-6; D not certain. CDR1 is LGHNT, CDR2 FRNRAP, per germline. Between the trimmed V and J ends, which lost 4 bases and 0 bases, there was a span of 4 bases. The CDR3 is made up of 14 amino acids. The chain's CDR3 is CASGSSSGANVLTF. The CDR3 DNA sequence: TGTGCTAGTGGTTCCAGCTCTGGGGCCAACGTCCTGACTTTC.

The chain couples TRBV19 to TRBJ1-5; TRBD1 might be the D (5 bases). The germline V and J ends were trimmed by 0 bases and 9 bases, with 18 bases remaining between them. The CDR3 is made up of 16 amino acids. CDR1 and CDR2 from the germline V gene are LNHDA and SQIVND (reference sequence). The CDR3 is CASSIEYRLGILPQHF. The DNA of the CDR3 is TGTGCCAGTAGTATAGAATACAGGCTCGGTATATTGCCCCAGCATTTT.

V usage is TRBV4-1 and J usage is TRBJ2-2, with a weak D call TRBD2 (5 bases). Trimming left V 1 base short and J 4 bases short, with 10 bases between. Per germline, CDR1 MGHRA and CDR2 YSYEKL. The CDR3 totals 15 residues. The CDR3 DNA reads TGCGCCAGCAGCCAAGGAGGGTATACCACCGGGGAGCTGTTTTTT. Translated: CASSQGGYTTGELFF.

The chain links TRBV30 to TRBJ2-1; D unresolved. Germline CDR1 and CDR2: GTSNPN and SVGIG (reference sequence). This CDR3 region has 15 residues. The V gene lost 0 bases and the J gene lost 4 bases, with 13 bases spanning the gap. This CDR3 reads CAWSVAGSLYNEQFF. For the CDR3, the DNA is TGTGCCTGGAGTGTAGCAGGAAGCCTTTACAATGAGCAGTTCTTC.

The chain carries TRBV9 and TRBJ2-3; D might be TRBD2 (5 bases). This CDR3 contains 15 residues. CDR1 and CDR2 (germline): SGDLS, YYNGEE. V was clipped by 0 bases and J by 1 base, with 9 bases between them. The CDR3 bases are TGTGCCAGCAGCGTAGCTCACGGGGGCACAGATACGCAGTATTTT. It yields the protein CASSVAHGGTDTQYF. The complete variable domain, with remaining parts taken from reference TRBV9 and TRBJ2-3, reads DSGVTQTPKHLITATGQRVTLRCSPRSGDLSVYWYQQSLDQGLQFLIQYYNGEERAKGNILERFSAQQFPDLHSELNLSSLELGDSALYFCASSVAHGGTDTQYFGPGTRLTVL.

The rearrangement uses TRBV2 and TRBJ2-1, with no clear D. Germline CDR1 reads SNHLY; CDR2 reads FYNNEI. Trimming removed 5 bases from V and 6 bases from J, with 5 bases in between. This CDR3 is built from 11 residues. CDR3 nucleotide sequence: TGTGCCAGCAGTCGGTCCAATGAGCAGTTCTTC. Translation: CASSRSNEQFF.

The chain carries TRBV10-3 and TRBJ2-5; D perhaps matches TRBD1 (6 bases). Germline loops: CDR1 ENHRY, CDR2 SYGVKD. V was pared by 0 bases and J by 5 bases, with 13 bases between. CDR3 size: 15 residues. The CDR3 protein is CAISESGGLRETQYF. Written as DNA, the CDR3 is TGTGCCATCAGTGAGTCAGGGGGTCTAAGGGAGACCCAGTACTTC.

This chain joins TRBV30 and TRBJ2-7; D perhaps matches TRBD2 (6 bases). The CDR3 length is 14 residues. Trimming took off 3 bases at V and 0 bases at J, with 12 bases between the two ends. The germline V gene encodes CDR1 GTSNPN and CDR2 SVGIG (reference sequence). The CDR3 DNA follows: TGTGCCTGGAGGATTAGCGGAAACTCCTACGAGCAGTACTTC. The encoded protein is CAWRISGNSYEQYF.

A note on this clone: The junction does not match germline at one end; this may be a read error. The chain carries TRBV7-9 and TRBJ2-7, with D tentatively TRBD1 (5 bases). Germline CDR1 reads SEHNR; CDR2 reads FQNEAQ (reference sequence). CDR3 length: 13 amino acids. The CDR3 DNA reads as TGTTCCAGCGTTAGGGGCCCCCCCTACGAGCAGTACTTC. Its translation: CSSVRGPPYEQYF.

The chain combines TRBV19 with TRBJ1-4; 7 nucleotides agree with TRBD1. V lost 6 bases and J lost 0; bases outside the gene matches: 16. CDR3 length equals 19 residues. Germline assignment: CDR1 LNHDA and CDR2 SQIVND (reference sequence). Written as DNA, the CDR3 is TGTGCCAGTAGCCTTCGGGACAGCCGGATATTTGCAACTAATGAAAAACTGTTTTTT. It translates to CASSLRDSRIFATNEKLFF.

V and J are TRBV4-2 and TRBJ1-6; D gene unclear. V dropped 0 bases and J dropped 8 bases, with 14 bases sitting between them. Germline CDR1 and CDR2: LGHNA and YNFKEQ. The CDR3 spans 16 residues. In DNA, the CDR3 is TGTGCCAGCAGCCAAGAGCGGGTAAAGGGTGATTCACCCCTCCACTTT. This gives the protein CASSQERVKGDSPLHF.

The V gene is TRBV19, the J gene TRBJ1-5; D uncertain. Between the trimmed V and J ends, which lost 11 bases and 6 bases, there was a span of 14 bases. The CDR3 totals 12 residues. From germline, CDR1 is LNHDA and CDR2 SQIVND (reference sequence). The CDR3 coding sequence is TGTGCCGGTACGGTCGGGGTTCAGCCCCAGCATTTT. Translation gives CAGTVGVQPQHF.